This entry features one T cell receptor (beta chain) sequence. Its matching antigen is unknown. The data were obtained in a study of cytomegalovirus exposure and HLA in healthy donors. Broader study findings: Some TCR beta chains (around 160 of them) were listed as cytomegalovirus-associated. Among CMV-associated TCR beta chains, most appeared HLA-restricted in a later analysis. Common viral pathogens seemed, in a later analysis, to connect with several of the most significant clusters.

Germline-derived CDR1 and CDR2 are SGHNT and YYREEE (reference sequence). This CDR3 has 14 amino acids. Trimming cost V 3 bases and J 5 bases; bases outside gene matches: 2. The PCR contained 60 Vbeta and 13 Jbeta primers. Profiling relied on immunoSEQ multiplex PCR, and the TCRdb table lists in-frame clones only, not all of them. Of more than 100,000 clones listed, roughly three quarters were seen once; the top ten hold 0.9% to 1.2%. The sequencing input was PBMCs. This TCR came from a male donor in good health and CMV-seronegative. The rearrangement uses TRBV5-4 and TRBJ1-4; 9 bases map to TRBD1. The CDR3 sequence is CASSSGTGNEKLFF. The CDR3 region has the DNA TGTGCCAGCAGCTCCGGGACAGGGAATGAAAAACTGTTTTTT.